This entry lists 22 T cell receptor beta chains sequenced from one sample in a study of shared clonotypes between healthy human individuals. Assay: immunoSEQ multiplex PCR; the TCRdb copy retains only in-frame clones and omits some. Of 2 million to 2.5 million clones in the sample, over 85% were seen once. The sequencing input was naive CD4+ T cells from PBMCs. Stated subset: CD45RA+ positively selected. Receptor source: a man aged 18 to 30 in good health. Some clones in this sample may be carry-over from other donors' samples.

The chain is built from TRBV6-4 and TRBJ1-3; D call uncertain. This CDR3 has 13 residues. In germline, CDR1 is MRHNA, CDR2 SNTAGT. V gave up 4 bases and J gave up 4 bases, with 8 bases separating them. CDR3 DNA: TGTGCCAGCAGTGGCCTCAGGGGAAACACCATATATTTT. It yields the protein CASSGLRGNTIYF.

This sequence joins TRBV28 and TRBJ1-1; D is ambiguous. Looked up from germline, CDR1 is MDHEN and CDR2 is SYDVKM. The CDR3 runs 13 residues. V was shortened by 2 bases and J by 8 bases, with 12 bases between the two germline ends. CDR3 coding DNA: TGTGCCAGCAGTTTAGTGGAGGGAGTGGAAGCTTTCTTT. Translating gives CASSLVEGVEAFF.

The gene calls are TRBV7-8 and TRBJ2-7; D gene ambiguous. Trimming took off 0 bases at V and 2 bases at J, with 8 bases between the two ends. Per the germline V gene, CDR1 is SGHVS and CDR2 is FQNEAQ. This CDR3 comprises 14 residues. The CDR3 region has the DNA TGTGCCAGCAGCTTAGCTCACAGTGCCTACGAGCAGTACTTC. It yields the protein CASSLAHSAYEQYF. The full variable domain, completed using reference TRBV7-8 and TRBJ2-7, is GAGVSQSPRYKVAKRGQDVALRCDPISGHVSLFWYQQALGQGPEFLTYFQNEAQLDKSGLPSDRFFAERPEGSVSTLKIQRTQQEDSAVYLCASSLAHSAYEQYFGPGTRLTVT.

The chain combines TRBV11-2 with TRBJ2-1; D remains unclear. Between the trimmed V and J ends, which lost 0 bases and 4 bases, there was a span of 7 bases. This CDR3 spans 14 amino acids. The germline gives CDR1 SGHAT, CDR2 FQNNGV. The CDR3 DNA sequence: TGTGCCAGCAGCTTAGATGGCTTTTACAATGAGCAGTTCTTC. This encodes CASSLDGFYNEQFF. Full variable domain (rest looked up from reference TRBV11-2 and TRBJ2-1): EAGVAQSPRYKIIEKRQSVAFWCNPISGHATLYWYQQILGQGPKLLIQFQNNGVVDDSQLPKDRFSAERLKGVDSTLKIQPAKLEDSAVYLCASSLDGFYNEQFFGPGTRLTVL.

CDR3: CASSEPRLPGLARHEQYF. The CDR3 DNA reads as TGCGCCAGCAGTGAGCCTCGTCTCCCGGGACTAGCCAGACACGAGCAGTACTTC. V is TRBV10-1 and J is TRBJ2-7, with 9 bases lining up with TRBD2. The germline V gene encodes CDR1 WNHNN and CDR2 SYGVQD (reference sequence). Losses at the gene ends were 2 bases for V and 5 bases for J; bases not matched to a gene: 16. This CDR3 has 18 amino acids.

CDR3 protein: CASRTRQTNYGYTF. Here the CDR3 DNA reads TGTGCCAGCAGGACCCGACAGACCAACTATGGCTACACCTTC. V is TRBV6-5 and J is TRBJ1-2; the D gene is possibly TRBD1 (5 bases). Germline CDR1 is MNHEY and CDR2 is SVGAGI. Trimming shortened V by 6 bases and J by 2 bases, and 13 bases separated the two germline ends. This CDR3 is built from 14 residues.

The chain joins TRBV2 to TRBJ1-3; D call uncertain. This CDR3 comprises 14 residues. Germline values: CDR1 SNHLY, CDR2 FYNNEI. The V gene lost 7 bases and the J gene lost 3 bases, with 13 bases spanning the gap. The CDR3 nucleotides are TGTGCCAGCACCGAGGGCCTACTTGGAAACACCATATATTTT. Protein product: CASTEGLLGNTIYF.

This sequence joins TRBV5-1 and TRBJ2-3; D not certain. Trimming took off 3 bases at V and 2 bases at J, with 16 bases between the two ends. Germline V CDR1 and CDR2: SGHRS, YFSETQ. CDR3 size: 16 residues. The CDR3 bases are TGCGCCAGCAGCTGGGCAGGACCCCCCCTCACAGATACGCAGTATTTT. As protein: CASSWAGPPLTDTQYF.

The chain couples TRBV27 to TRBJ2-5, with 10 bases matching TRBD2. From germline, CDR1 is MNHEY and CDR2 SMNVEV (reference sequence). This CDR3 comprises 15 residues. The V segment lost 2 bases and the J segment 4 bases; nucleotides outside the gene matches: 4. CDR3 residues: CASSLSLAGVETQYF. DNA of the CDR3: TGTGCCAGCAGTTTAAGCCTAGCGGGAGTAGAGACCCAGTACTTC.

This chain links TRBV29-1 with TRBJ1-2; D remains unclear. The CDR3 has 12 residues. Trimming shortened V by 1 base and J by 3 bases, and 6 bases separated the two germline ends. Germline CDR1 and CDR2: SQVTM and ANQGSEA. The CDR3 loop reads CSVEGSDYGYTF. For the CDR3, the DNA is TGCAGCGTTGAAGGCTCGGACTATGGCTACACCTTC. Using reference TRBV29-1 and TRBJ1-2 for the parts outside the CDR3, the full variable domain is SAVISQKPSRDICQRGTSLTIQCQVDSQVTMMFWYRQQPGQSLTLIATANQGSEATYESGFVIDKFPISRPNLTFSTLTVSNMSPEDSSIYLCSVEGSDYGYTFGSGTRLTVV.

The J gene is TRBJ1-2, the V gene TRBV30; 7 bases agree with TRBD1. Germline CDR1 is GTSNPN and CDR2 is SVGIG (reference sequence). The CDR3 covers 15 residues. V shed 0 bases, J shed 2 bases, and the junction held 6 bases outside the gene matches. CDR3 region: CAWSVGQGVNYGYTF. The CDR3 bases are TGTGCCTGGAGTGTAGGGCAGGGGGTGAACTATGGCTACACCTTC.

The rearrangement joins TRBV6-5 to TRBJ2-3; D is ambiguous. The CDR3 has 14 amino acids. Germline CDR1 MNHEY, CDR2 SVGAGI. V shed 0 bases and J shed 6 bases, with 10 bases lying between them. This chain's CDR3 is CASSYSRSVDTQYF. The CDR3 bases are TGTGCCAGCAGTTACTCGAGGTCTGTGGATACGCAGTATTTT.

In DNA, the CDR3 is TGTGCCAGCAGACCCGAACGGACAGGGCTTTGGAATTCACCCCTCCACTTT. It codes for CASRPERTGLWNSPLHF. The chain employs TRBV28 and TRBJ1-6; 8 nucleotides agree with TRBD1. Trimming at V came to 6 bases and at J to 7 bases, leaving 14 bases not matched to a gene. The germline V gene has CDR1 MDHEN and CDR2 SYDVKM. The CDR3 contains 17 residues.

The rearrangement links TRBV11-1 to TRBJ1-1; D ambiguous. CDR1 and CDR2 from the germline V gene are SGHAT and FQDESV (reference sequence). The CDR3 is 13 amino acids. The V gene lost 4 bases and the J gene lost 0 bases, with 6 bases spanning the gap. The CDR3 loop reads CASSSGMNTEAFF. As DNA, the CDR3 is TGTGCCAGCAGCTCCGGAATGAACACTGAAGCTTTCTTT.

This chain links TRBV10-3 with TRBJ1-5, with D unresolved. This CDR3 spans 14 amino acids. In germline, CDR1 is ENHRY, CDR2 SYGVKD. V gave up 3 bases and J gave up 5 bases, with 11 bases separating them. CDR3 DNA: TGTGCCATCAGTGAAAACAGATTCTATCAGCCCCAGCATTTT. Translating it yields CAISENRFYQPQHF.

About this clone: The same CDR3 can be traced to other DNA sequences in this sample. V and J are TRBV7-8 and TRBJ1-2; perhaps TRBD1 as D (5 bases). CDR1 is SGHVS and CDR2 is FQNEAQ in the germline V gene. This CDR3 is 14 amino acids long. The germline V and J ends were trimmed by 1 base and 1 base, with 7 bases remaining between them. CDR3 nucleotides: TGTGCCAGCAGCTTAGAAGACAGTAACTATGGCTACACCTTC. Its translation: CASSLEDSNYGYTF.

The CDR3 DNA reads TGCGCCAGCAGCCAACGACAGGGGGTGAACACTGAAGCTTTCTTT. The encoded protein is CASSQRQGVNTEAFF. This chain connects TRBV4-1 to TRBJ1-1; 9 bases align to TRBD1. The V segment lost 2 bases and the J segment 0 bases; nucleotides outside the gene matches: 1. Germline CDR1 MGHRA, CDR2 YSYEKL. The CDR3 runs 15 residues.

The V and J genes are TRBV7-2 and TRBJ1-2; D uncertain. CDR3 length: 13 amino acids. The V gene lost 2 bases and the J gene lost 0 bases, with 4 bases spanning the gap. Germline V gene data show CDR1 as SGHTA and CDR2 as FQGNSA. In nucleotides, the CDR3 is TGTGCCAGCAGCTTATTGGCTAACTATGGCTACACCTTC. Its protein is CASSLLANYGYTF.

Points on this clone: Additional DNA sequences in this sample encode the identical CDR3. The chain links TRBV9 to TRBJ2-3; 7 nucleotides match TRBD2. Trimming took 0 bases from V and 9 from J; bases not matched to a gene: 1. The CDR3 loop spans 12 amino acids. CDR1 is SGDLS and CDR2 is YYNGEE in the germline V gene. CDR3 in amino acids: CASSVEAGTQYF. The DNA for the CDR3 is TGTGCCAGCAGCGTAGAAGCGGGAACGCAGTATTTT.

The rearrangement uses TRBV11-2 and TRBJ2-5; weak D call: TRBD1 (6 bases). Trimming stripped 1 base from V and 5 bases from J, with 11 bases between. The CDR3 extends over 14 amino acids. The germline CDR1 and CDR2 sequences are SGHAT and FQNNGV. Here the CDR3 DNA reads TGTGCCAGCAGCTTAGGAACAGGGTGGGAGACCCAGTACTTC. Translating it yields CASSLGTGWETQYF.

The chain carries TRBV29-1 and TRBJ2-1, with TRBD2 identical over 9 bases. The V gene end was trimmed by 2 bases and the J gene end by 0 bases; junction bases not matched to a gene: 11. This CDR3 has 18 amino acids. Germline CDR1 reads SQVTM; CDR2 reads ANQGSEA. The CDR3 nucleotides are TGCAGCGTTGAACCTAAGACGACTAGCGGAGTCTCCTACAATGAGCAGTTCTTC. Translating gives CSVEPKTTSGVSYNEQFF.

The V gene is TRBV7-2, the J gene TRBJ2-6; 7 bases are shared with TRBD2. CDR1 is SGHTA, CDR2 FQGNSA, per germline. This CDR3 is built from 19 residues. The junction had 17 bases not matched to a gene; V was cut back by 9 bases and J by 0 bases. CDR3 DNA: TGTGCCAGTCCCCGGTCGGGTGGAAGCGGGACCTCTGGGGCCAACGTCCTGACTTTC. As protein: CASPRSGGSGTSGANVLTF.